This TCR beta chain was recovered during a study of blood T cell repertoires in COVID-19. As processed by the authors: Amplification with reference gene primers provided the estimates of nucleated cell counts. Generated by immunoSEQ multiplex PCR, the TCRdb table keeps only in-frame clones and is missing some. The V and J calls and the clone size are those of that table, but D and trimming were determined from the DNA. The sample lists 200,000 to 250,000 clones; 80% to 90% were seen once. The CDR3 length is 16 residues. The germline gives CDR1 DFQATT, CDR2 SNEGSKA (reference sequence). The germline V and J ends were trimmed by 3 bases and 0 bases, with 18 bases remaining between them.

The TCR was taken from a woman aged 60-70 years who had recovered from COVID-19. Sequences were obtained from peripheral blood. The chain links TRBV20-1 to TRBJ2-7; maybe TRBD2 (6 bases). CDR3 protein: CSASGFRLASSYEQYF. CDR3 nucleotides: TGCAGTGCTAGTGGGTTCAGGCTAGCGAGCTCCTACGAGCAGTACTTC.